The 20 T cell receptor beta chains below all came from one sample that was sequenced in a study of shared clonotypes between healthy human individuals (dated by TCRdb to 2018 to 2021). CD8 naive samples were obtained by positive selection for CCR7 among CD45RO-negative cells, yielding a CD45RA+CCR7+ population from which TemRA cells were excluded. The library was produced with the immunoSEQ multiplex PCR assay. TCRdb's version of the immuneACCESS table is confined to in-frame rearrangements and falls short of the full clone set. An unresolved V gene accounts for under half of the shortfall where checked; the remainder is of unknown origin. Across this sample there are about 2.1 million clones, with 93% seen only once. Of the sample, around 1.7% is held by the ten largest clones. Sequencing input: naive CD8+ T cells from PBMCs. What this sample's cell subset or site label stands for: CD45RA+CCR7+. The receptors shown here come from a man between 18 and 35 years old in good health. Some clones in this sample may be carry-over from other donors' samples.

The J gene is TRBJ1-2, the V gene TRBV7-9, with D unclear. V was trimmed by 6 bases and J by 8 bases, leaving 10 bases between them. CDR3 length equals 11 residues. In germline, CDR1 is SEHNR, CDR2 FQNEAQ (reference sequence). The CDR3 nucleotides are TGTGCCAGCAGTGAGACGCGAGGCTACACCTTC. Its translation: CASSETRGYTF.

V usage is TRBV4-2 and J usage is TRBJ1-2; possible D gene TRBD1, 6 bases. Per the germline V gene, CDR1 is LGHNA and CDR2 is YNFKEQ. Trimming shortened V by 0 bases and J by 3 bases, and 14 bases separated the two germline ends. The CDR3 length is 16 residues. The CDR3 sequence: CASSQDLRTEYYGYTF. In DNA, the CDR3 is TGTGCCAGCAGCCAAGACCTCCGGACAGAGTACTATGGCTACACCTTC.

The chain combines TRBV12-2 with TRBJ2-4; TRBD1 is the table's D call, not checked against the DNA. TRBV12-2 is a documented pseudogene. CDR3 size: 15 residues. The CDR3 here is CASRPRQGGRNIQYF. The CDR3 coding sequence is TGTGCAAGTCGCCCGCGACAGGGGGGCCGAAACATTCAGTACTTC.

The chain links TRBV27 to TRBJ1-4, with a possible D match to TRBD1 (5 bases). V lost 6 bases and J 8 bases, leaving 22 bases between the germline ends. Germline CDR1 and CDR2: MNHEY and SMNVEV (reference sequence). The CDR3 extends over 16 amino acids. The CDR3 region is CASSPLGAAGTEKLFF. CDR3 DNA sequence: TGTGCCAGCAGCCCACTAGGGGCGGCGGGCACGGAAAAACTGTTTTTT.

V gene TRBV5-4 combines with J gene TRBJ1-2; no firm D call. The V end was cut by 3 bases, the J end by 4 bases, with 13 bases between. The CDR3 is 14 amino acids. The germline V gene encodes CDR1 SGHNT and CDR2 YYREEE (reference sequence). The CDR3 nucleotides are TGTGCCAGCAGCTCGCCCCCGGCCCCCTATGGCTACACCTTC. Its translation is CASSSPPAPYGYTF.

The chain joins TRBV6-1 to TRBJ1-4; weak D call: TRBD1 (5 bases). Germline values: CDR1 MNHNS, CDR2 SASEGT. This CDR3 has 16 amino acids. The V and J ends lost 3 bases and 3 bases respectively, with 14 bases between them. The CDR3 coding sequence is TGTGCCAGCAGTGAGGAACCTTGGGACCCTAATGAAAAACTGTTTTTT. This encodes CASSEEPWDPNEKLFF.

The chain links TRBV27 to TRBJ2-3; D tentatively fits TRBD1 or TRBD2 (7 bases each). V lost 5 bases and J 4 bases, leaving 19 bases between the germline ends. The germline CDR1 and CDR2 sequences are MNHEY and SMNVEV (reference sequence). The CDR3 has 16 amino acids. DNA for the CDR3: TGTGCCAGCAGTCTGTCGACAGGGAGGGGCCCAGATACGCAGTATTTT. The encoded protein is CASSLSTGRGPDTQYF.

This chain connects TRBV9 to TRBJ1-2, with a tentative D call TRBD1 (5 bases). The CDR3 is 15 residues long. Germline assignment: CDR1 SGDLS and CDR2 YYNGEE. V was cut by 1 base and J by 6 bases, with 16 bases left in between. For the CDR3, the DNA is TGTGCCAGCAGCGTAAGGTCGGAGGGGCTCAATGGCTACACCTTC. Translation gives CASSVRSEGLNGYTF.

This chain joins TRBV14 and TRBJ2-4, with D perhaps matching TRBD2 (7 bases). Germline CDR1 SGHDN, CDR2 FVKESK. CDR3 length: 15 residues. V gave up 4 bases and J gave up 6 bases, with 16 bases separating them. CDR3 DNA sequence: TGTGCCAGCAGCCTATTCTCAGGGGAGGGAAACATTCAGTACTTC. Amino acids: CASSLFSGEGNIQYF.

This sequence joins TRBV6-1 and TRBJ2-3; D may be TRBD2 (6 bases). The ends were cut back, 4 bases at V and 1 base at J, with 18 bases in the middle. Germline V gene data show CDR1 as MNHNS and CDR2 as SASEGT. This CDR3 spans 17 amino acids. The CDR3 is CASSGPVLALGTDTQYF. The CDR3 DNA is TGTGCCAGCAGTGGCCCCGTCCTAGCGCTAGGCACAGATACGCAGTATTTT.

The chain joins TRBV11-2 to TRBJ1-5, with D perhaps matching TRBD1 (6 bases). Looked up from germline, CDR1 is SGHAT and CDR2 is FQNNGV. The CDR3 is 15 residues long. Trimming shortened V by 5 bases and J by 2 bases, and 13 bases separated the two germline ends. The CDR3 here is CASSPDRLGNQPQHF. CDR3 DNA: TGTGCCAGCAGCCCTGACAGGCTTGGCAATCAGCCCCAGCATTTT. The complete variable domain, with remaining parts taken from reference TRBV11-2 and TRBJ1-5, reads EAGVAQSPRYKIIEKRQSVAFWCNPISGHATLYWYQQILGQGPKLLIQFQNNGVVDDSQLPKDRFSAERLKGVDSTLKIQPAKLEDSAVYLCASSPDRLGNQPQHFGDGTRLSIL.

J is TRBJ2-1 and V is TRBV11-2; TRBD2 matches 7 bases. Per the germline V gene, CDR1 is SGHAT and CDR2 is FQNNGV. The trim removed 4 bases at V and 2 bases at J, leaving 5 bases unmatched. This CDR3 has 15 residues. The CDR3 DNA is TGTGCCAGCAGCTCTCAACGGGGGGCCTACAATGAGCAGTTCTTC. As protein: CASSSQRGAYNEQFF.

The rearrangement links TRBV11-2 to TRBJ2-1, with D maybe TRBD1 (5 bases). V was pared by 4 bases and J by 7 bases, with 11 bases between. This CDR3 contains 13 residues. The germline V gene has CDR1 SGHAT and CDR2 FQNNGV. The CDR3 region has the DNA TGTGCCAGCAGCTACCAAAGACAGAATGAGCAGTTCTTC. Translating gives CASSYQRQNEQFF.

The chain is built from TRBV7-9 and TRBJ1-2, with 8 positions matching TRBD1. The CDR3 is 12 amino acids. Unmatched junction bases numbered 4, after V lost 5 bases and J lost 8 bases. Per germline, CDR1 SEHNR and CDR2 FQNEAQ (reference sequence). The CDR3 reads CASSKDRVGYTF. The CDR3 bases are TGTGCCAGCAGCAAGGACAGGGTCGGCTACACCTTC.

This clone was seen just once. J is TRBJ1-6 and V is TRBV30; 9 bases match TRBD1. Trimming cost V 1 base and J 7 bases; bases outside gene matches: 8. This CDR3 has 16 residues. Germline CDR1 GTSNPN, CDR2 SVGIG (reference sequence). CDR3 protein: CAWSDQPGQGNSPLHF. In DNA, the CDR3 is TGTGCCTGGAGTGACCAACCGGGACAGGGAAATTCACCCCTCCACTTT.

The V and J genes are TRBV9 and TRBJ2-1; 12 nucleotides match TRBD2. There are 17 residues in the CDR3. V lost 8 bases and J lost 0; bases outside the gene matches: 9. Germline values: CDR1 SGDLS, CDR2 YYNGEE. The CDR3 is CASSSGRALGSYNEQFF. Here the CDR3 DNA reads TGTGCCAGTTCTAGCGGGAGGGCCCTCGGCTCCTACAATGAGCAGTTCTTC.

The chain is built from TRBV4-1 and TRBJ2-7; a possible D gene is TRBD1 (5 bases). Germline V gives CDR1 MGHRA, CDR2 YSYEKL. The CDR3 consists of 14 residues. Trimming took 5 bases from V and 6 from J, leaving 17 bases between them. CDR3 bases: TGCGCCAGCAGCTCCCCCGTGGGGCAGCGCGAGCAGTACTTC. It encodes CASSSPVGQREQYF.

This clone has a single count. This chain joins TRBV28 and TRBJ1-3; D is uncertain. The CDR3 sequence is 14 residues long. The V end lost 4 bases, the J end lost 2 bases, and 9 bases lay between the germline ends. Germline V gene sequence: CDR1 MDHEN, CDR2 SYDVKM. CDR3 nucleotide sequence: TGTGCCAGCAGTTGGAGGGCTACTGGAAACACCATATATTTT. Translating gives CASSWRATGNTIYF.

For this clone: The same CDR3 also results from other DNA sequences found in this sample. The chain uses TRBV27 and TRBJ2-7, with 12 positions matching TRBD2. This CDR3 contains 14 residues. J lost 7 bases, V lost 6 bases, and 7 bases had no gene match. Germline lookup yields CDR1 MNHEY and CDR2 SMNVEV (reference sequence). Written as DNA, the CDR3 is TGTGCCAGCAGGCCTGGACTAGCGGGACGGGAGCAGTACTTC. Its translation is CASRPGLAGREQYF.

This sequence joins TRBV5-1 and TRBJ2-2, with 7 bases fitting TRBD2. The CDR3 totals 19 residues. Germline-derived CDR1 and CDR2 are SGHRS and YFSETQ. V lost 0 bases, J lost 1 base, and 12 bases stayed unmatched. CDR3 in amino acids: CASSLVLAISGMNTGELFF. In nucleotides, the CDR3 is TGCGCCAGCAGCTTGGTACTAGCAATCAGCGGGATGAACACCGGGGAGCTGTTTTTT. Looking up the rest from reference TRBV5-1 and TRBJ2-2 gives the full variable domain: KAGVTQTPRYLIKTRGQQVTLSCSPISGHRSVSWYQQTPGQGLQFLFEYFSETQRNKGNFPGRFSGRQFSNSRSEMNVSTLELGDSALYLCASSLVLAISGMNTGELFFGEGSRLTVL.